These T cell receptor beta chains were read from a single sample in a study of cytomegalovirus exposure and HLA in healthy donors. Profiled with immunoSEQ multiplex PCR; TCRdb holds only in-frame clones, not every one. Here the sample spans roughly 100,000 clones, 78% being singletons. Input material: PBMCs. The receptors originated from a woman aged 60-75 years in good health and CMV-seronegative. The CDR3 runs from the conserved cysteine through the conserved F or W. The D gene is left open where the match is weak. Rows may omit the clone size; those that give it use once, few, many or a size class.

j_call | v_call | d_call | clone_size | cdr3_aa | cdr3_nt
TRBJ2-7 | TRBV4-3 | TRBD1 | . | CASSQGPQGQYSEQYF | TGCGCCAGCAGCCAGGGCCCTCAGGGACAGTACAGCGAGCAGTACTTC
TRBJ2-3 | TRBV19 | TRBD1 | . | CASAGTGGTDTQYF | TGTGCCAGCGCCGGGACAGGAGGCACAGATACGCAGTATTTT
TRBJ2-7 | TRBV5-4 | TRBD2 | . | CASSPESVAGAYEQYF | TGTGCCAGCAGCCCCGAATCGGTAGCGGGAGCCTACGAGCAGTACTTC
TRBJ1-5 | TRBV28 | TRBD1 | . | CASSENDRAGHQHF | TGTGCCAGCAGTGAAAACGACAGGGCAGGTCACCAGCATTTT
TRBJ1-5 | TRBV10-3 | . | few | CAISDRNQPQHF | TGTGCCATCAGTGACAGGAATCAGCCCCAGCATTTT
TRBJ1-2 | TRBV7-9 | . | . | CASSSSGNYGYTF | TGTGCCAGCAGCTCGTCTGGCAACTATGGCTACACCTTC
TRBJ2-2 | TRBV4-3 | . | . | CASSQDLGGSGELFF | TGCGCCAGCAGCCAAGATCTTGGGGGGTCCGGGGAGCTGTTTTTT
TRBJ2-3 | TRBV5-6 | . | . | CASSWPRGSSTDTQYF | TGTGCCAGCAGCTGGCCCAGGGGCTCTAGCACAGATACGCAGTATTTT
TRBJ1-2 | TRBV2 | TRBD1 | . | CASSPWTGGFHGYTF | TGTGCCAGCAGTCCTTGGACAGGGGGCTTTCATGGCTACACCTTC
TRBJ1-1 | TRBV10-3 | TRBD1 | . | CAIRPGQGVRDSGTEAFF | TGTGCCATCAGACCGGGACAGGGGGTCAGGGATTCTGGCACTGAAGCTTTCTTT
TRBJ2-7 | TRBV30 | TRBD1 | . | CAWSGQGDSYEQYF | TGTGCCTGGAGTGGACAGGGGGACTCCTACGAGCAGTACTTC
TRBJ2-7 | TRBV6-5 | . | . | CASGRSYEQYF | TGTGCCAGCGGTAGATCCTACGAGCAGTACTTC
TRBJ1-3 | TRBV7-2 | TRBD1 | . | CASSFRDRPNTIYF | TGTGCCAGCAGCTTCCGGGACAGGCCGAACACCATATATTTT
TRBJ1-4 | TRBV7-8 | TRBD1 | . | CASSLGGTGGVEKLFF | TGTGCCAGCAGCTTGGGGGGGACAGGGGGGGTTGAAAAACTGTTTTTT
TRBJ2-5 | TRBV7-2 | . | . | CASSNDRQETQYF | TGTGCCAGCAGCAATGACAGACAAGAGACCCAGTACTTC
TRBJ2-7 | TRBV4-3 | . | . | CASSQDWTTRGEQYF | TGCGCCAGCAGCCAAGATTGGACTACCCGGGGCGAGCAGTACTTC
TRBJ1-5 | TRBV6-1 | . | . | CASSFNRQNQPQHF | TGTGCCAGCAGTTTTAACAGACAGAACCAGCCCCAGCATTTT
TRBJ2-7 | TRBV6-5 | . | . | CASSYGVDYEQYF | TGTGCCAGCAGTTACGGAGTGGACTACGAGCAGTACTTC
TRBJ2-1 | TRBV5-1 | TRBD2 | . | CASSLFTSGGAGEQFF | TGCGCCAGCAGCTTGTTCACTAGCGGGGGGGCCGGTGAGCAGTTCTTC
TRBJ1-4 | TRBV29-1 | TRBD1 | . | CSVVGTGDEKLFF | TGCAGCGTTGTCGGGACAGGGGATGAAAAACTGTTTTTT
TRBJ2-7 | TRBV28 | . | . | CASSLQGEQYF | TGTGCCAGCAGCCTCCAGGGGGAGCAGTACTTC
TRBJ2-1 | TRBV5-1 | TRBD2 | . | CASSLALAGNNEQFF | TGCGCCAGCAGCTTGGCACTAGCGGGTAACAATGAGCAGTTCTTC
TRBJ1-6 | TRBV15 | . | . | CATSPAGGSPLHF | TGTGCCACCAGCCCGGCCGGGGGTTCACCCCTCCACTTT
TRBJ1-2 | TRBV18 | TRBD1 | . | CASSRRDSLGYTF | TGTGCCAGCTCGCGCCGGGACAGCCTAGGCTACACCTTC
TRBJ2-7 | TRBV10-3 | TRBD2 | few | CAISGRTSGSTYEQYF | TGTGCCATCAGTGGAAGGACTAGCGGGAGCACCTACGAGCAGTACTTC
TRBJ1-5 | TRBV7-9 | . | once | CASSLGQFNQPQHF | TGTGCCAGCAGCTTAGGGCAGTTCAATCAGCCCCAGCATTTT